This record looks at one T cell receptor (beta chain) sequence and its context. These data come from a study of blood T cell repertoires in COVID-19. Across the whole study: The origin of the acute and convalescent COVID-19 samples was the United States, Italy and Spain. The analysed material was cDNA or gDNA that came from T cells, B-cell-depleted T cells, or PBMCs.

Original data processing: Cell counts per sample came from amplifying reference gene primers. The repertoire was sequenced with immunoSEQ multiplex PCR; TCRdb's copy has only in-frame clones and lacks some. V and J calls and clone size are as listed in that table; D and trimming were resolved from the DNA. The repertoire has 400,000 or so clones, 75% to 90% of them found once; the top ten carry 0.95% to 1.3%. The V gene's germline CDR1 is SGDLS and CDR2 YYNGEE. The V gene lost 0 bases and the J gene lost 6 bases, with 6 bases spanning the gap. The length of the CDR3 is 13 residues. V is TRBV9 and J is TRBJ2-2; D uncertain. Sequenced: PBMCs or T cells enriched from blood (not recorded which). This TCR derives from a man younger than 40 who had recovered from COVID-19. CDR3 nucleotides: TGTGCCAGCAGCGTAGCAGAGGCCGGGGAGCTGTTTTTT. It translates to CASSVAEAGELFF. The full variable domain, rest sourced from reference TRBV9 and TRBJ2-2, is DSGVTQTPKHLITATGQRVTLRCSPRSGDLSVYWYQQSLDQGLQFLIQYYNGEERAKGNILERFSAQQFPDLHSELNLSSLELGDSALYFCASSVAEAGELFFGEGSRLTVL.